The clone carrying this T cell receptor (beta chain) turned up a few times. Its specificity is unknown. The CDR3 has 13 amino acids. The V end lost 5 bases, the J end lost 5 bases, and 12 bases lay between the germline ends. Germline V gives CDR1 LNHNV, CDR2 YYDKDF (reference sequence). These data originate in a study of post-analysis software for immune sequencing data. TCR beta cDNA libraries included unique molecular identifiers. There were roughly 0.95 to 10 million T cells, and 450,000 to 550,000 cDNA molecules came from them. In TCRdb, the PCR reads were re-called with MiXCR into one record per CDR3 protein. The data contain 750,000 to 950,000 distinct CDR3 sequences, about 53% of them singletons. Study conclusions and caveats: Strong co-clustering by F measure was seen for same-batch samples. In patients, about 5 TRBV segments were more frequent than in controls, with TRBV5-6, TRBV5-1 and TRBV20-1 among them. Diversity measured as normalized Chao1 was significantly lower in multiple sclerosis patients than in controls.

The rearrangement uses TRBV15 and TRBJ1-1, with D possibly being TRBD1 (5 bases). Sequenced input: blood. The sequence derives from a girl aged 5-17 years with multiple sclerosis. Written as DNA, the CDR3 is TGTGCCACCAGCGGAGGGACGTTGACTGAAGCTTTCTTT. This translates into CATSGGTLTEAFF.